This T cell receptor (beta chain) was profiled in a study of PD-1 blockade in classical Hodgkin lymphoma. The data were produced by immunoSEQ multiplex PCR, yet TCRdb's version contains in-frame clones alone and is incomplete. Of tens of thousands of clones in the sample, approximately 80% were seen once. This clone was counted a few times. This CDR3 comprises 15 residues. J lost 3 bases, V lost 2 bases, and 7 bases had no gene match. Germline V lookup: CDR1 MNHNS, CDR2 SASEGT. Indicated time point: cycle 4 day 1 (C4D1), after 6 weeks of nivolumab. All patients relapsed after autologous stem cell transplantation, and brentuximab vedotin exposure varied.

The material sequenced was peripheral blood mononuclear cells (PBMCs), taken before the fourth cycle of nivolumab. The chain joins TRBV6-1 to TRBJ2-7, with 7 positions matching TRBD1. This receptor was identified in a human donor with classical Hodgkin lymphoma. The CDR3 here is CASSEYGTVNYEQYF. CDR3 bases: TGTGCCAGCAGTGAATATGGGACAGTAAACTACGAGCAGTACTTC.